This entry features one T cell receptor (beta chain) sequence. Its antigen is currently not known. No base quality information exists; no much larger clone differs at one position. Between the V and J ends, shortened by 8 bases and 4 bases respectively, the junction contains 14 bases. CDR1 and CDR2 are drawn from the germline V gene: MNHEY, SVGAGI. Measured from the cysteine to the phenylalanine, the CDR3 is 13 residues long. Only the CDR3 DNA stays, 39 bases, in frame from base 1. The immunoSEQ Assay, a bias-controlled multiplex PCR, was used to amplify TCRbeta CDR3 regions from genomic DNA. Regarding the original processing steps: Within the assay, amplification of reference gene primers was used to estimate how many nucleated cells each sample contained. To quantify the absolute abundance of each unique TCRbeta CDR3 rearrangement, sequence reads were collapsed and filtered. Productive Simpson clonality was computed per sample as the square root of Simpson's diversity index over productive rearrangements. As stored in TCRdb, this immuneACCESS dataset retains in-frame rearrangements with V and J assigned. A fraction of the clones does not appear; measured against another copy, unresolved V genes explain less than half of the discrepancy, and the remainder lacks a known reason. The DNA gave D and trimming, while V, J and clone size come from that table. The sample includes around 250,000 clones, with approximately 88% observed a single time. The top ten constitute 0.7% of the sample.

Whole blood was collected in K2EDTA tubes by collaborating institutions according to the institutions' own protocols. Collaborator samples were shipped for TCRbeta analysis as frozen whole blood, isolated PBMCs, or DNA extracted from either sample type. The sample comes from a study of blood T cell repertoires in COVID-19 (dated by TCRdb to the early 2020s). Background on the whole study: The collaborator samples originated in the United States, Italy and Spain and spanned the acute and convalescent phases of COVID-19. The material from the prospective study consisted of cDNA or gDNA derived from T cells, B-cell-depleted T cells, or PBMCs. The dataset comprised deeply sampled blood TCRbeta repertoires from subjects exposed to, actively infected with, or recovered from COVID-19. The repertoires were made available in a free public database intended to serve as a resource for research on the immune response to SARS-CoV-2. The samples were drawn from the first 160 participants of the ongoing ImmuneRACE study and from 1,254 subjects provided by 6 global collaborators. The sample metadata nearly always contained a de-identified subject ID, COVID-19 status, age in years and sex. HLA class I and class II types, where available, came from metadata supplied by the sample provider rather than from assay-based typing. Study-wide conclusions, independent of this receptor: How much clinical and demographic metadata was included differed by source and by participant, and the metadata was provided uncurated.

The source is a human donor in a cohort sampled during active COVID-19. Sequencing input: peripheral blood. The V and J segments used are TRBV6-5 and TRBJ1-2; TRBD1 might be the D gene, on 5 matching bases. The sequence in DNA is TGTGCCAGCCGGGCGGGGGGGACCTATGGCTACACCTTC. Its translation is CASRAGGTYGYTF.